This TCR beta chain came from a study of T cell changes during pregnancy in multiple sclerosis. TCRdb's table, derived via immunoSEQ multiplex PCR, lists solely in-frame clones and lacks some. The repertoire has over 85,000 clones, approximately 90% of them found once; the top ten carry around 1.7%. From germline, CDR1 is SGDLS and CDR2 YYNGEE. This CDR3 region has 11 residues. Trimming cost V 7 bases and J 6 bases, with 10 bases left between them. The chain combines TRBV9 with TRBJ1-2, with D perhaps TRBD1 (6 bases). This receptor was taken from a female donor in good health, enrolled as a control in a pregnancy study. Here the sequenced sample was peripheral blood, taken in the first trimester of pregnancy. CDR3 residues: CASRNRDGYTF. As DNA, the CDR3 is TGTGCCAGCCGAAACAGGGATGGCTACACCTTC.